The T cell receptor beta chain described here comes from a study of neurological immune-mediated disorders. In the case of this clonotype: A much more abundant neighbour one base away suggests this may be a read error.

As for the cDNA, it was generated by 5'RACE with 10-nucleotide random UMIs. Each CDR3 protein gets one entry after TCRdb re-called the 5' RACE reads with MiXCR. The table includes fewer than 50,000 distinct CDR3 sequences, around 15% detected once. The sequenced material came from CD4+ T cells from blood. The sequence came from a woman aged 55-75 years with HTLV-1-associated myelopathy (HAM/TSP).

CDR3 in amino acids: CAWSDSLNQTQHF. The CDR3 DNA reads as TGTGCCTGGAGCGACAGCCTAAATCAGACCCAGCATTTT. The chain employs TRBV30 and TRBJ1-5; D is possibly TRBD1 (5 bases). This CDR3 spans 13 amino acids. Per the germline V gene, CDR1 is GTSNPN and CDR2 is SVGIG (reference sequence).